These 13 T cell receptor beta chains originate from one sample sequenced in a study of Tregs in tolerant kidney transplant recipients (dated 2019 in TCRdb). The time point label here, explained by the study, means: blood sample drawn before combined kidney and bone marrow transplant. The library relied on the immunoSEQ multiplex PCR assay. TCRdb limited this immuneACCESS table to in-frame rearrangements with V and J called. A share of clones is missing; checked studies link under half to unresolved V genes, and the rest is unexplained. Recorded for this sample are about 83,000 clones; 95% to 98% of them occurred a single time. The ten most abundant clones make up 0.56% of the sample. Sequencing used CD4+ T cells from blood, obtained before the transplant. The source of these receptors is a human donor who received a combined kidney and bone marrow transplant.

This clone showed up just once. J is TRBJ1-5 and V is TRBV6-5; the match to TRBD1 covers 7 bases. Germline V lookup: CDR1 MNHEY, CDR2 SVGAGI. The CDR3 length is 13 residues. V shed 7 bases, J shed 3 bases, and the junction held 3 bases outside the gene matches. CDR3 bases: TGTGCCAGCAAAGGGGGCGTCAATCAGCCCCAGCATTTT. It is translated as CASKGGVNQPQHF.

This rearrangement joins TRBV28 to TRBJ2-7; possible D gene TRBD2, 6 bases. Deletions cut 4 bases from V and 2 bases from J, with 15 bases between. The CDR3 has 15 residues. Germline V lookup: CDR1 MDHEN, CDR2 SYDVKM. The DNA of the CDR3 is TGTGCCAGCAGTTACCCCGGGAGCTTCCCCTACGAGCAGTACTTC. Its protein is CASSYPGSFPYEQYF.

The chain links TRBV7-2 to TRBJ2-4; 7 positions agree with TRBD2. Germline CDR1 SGHTA, CDR2 FQGNSA. This CDR3 region has 11 residues. J gave up 13 bases and V 5 bases, and 5 bases lay outside the gene matches. The CDR3, as DNA: TGTGCCAGCAGCCTCGGGGGACTACAGTACTTC. This codes for CASSLGGLQYF. The complete variable domain, with remaining parts taken from reference TRBV7-2 and TRBJ2-4, reads GAGVSQSPSNKVTEKGKDVELRCDPISGHTALYWYRQSLGQGLEFLIYFQGNSAPDKSGLPSDRFSAERTGGSVSTLTIQRTQQEDSAVYLCASSLGGLQYFGAGTRLSVL.

The rearrangement uses TRBV7-2 and TRBJ2-5, with TRBD1 matching over 11 bases. The CDR3 sequence is 19 residues long. V shed 5 bases and J 6 bases; nucleotides not matched to a gene: 20. Germline V lookup: CDR1 SGHTA, CDR2 FQGNSA. This chain's CDR3 is CASSGSRFGGQGAGKTQYF. The CDR3 coding sequence is TGTGCCAGCAGCGGAAGTCGGTTCGGCGGACAGGGGGCCGGAAAGACCCAGTACTTC.

The chain uses TRBV19 and TRBJ2-7; 12 bases are a match to TRBD1. J gave up 4 bases and V 5 bases, and 12 bases lay outside the gene matches. The CDR3 is made up of 17 amino acids. Germline CDR1 reads LNHDA; CDR2 reads SQIVND (reference sequence). The CDR3 DNA follows: TGTGCCAGTAGTCGACCCCGGGACAGGGGGCGCGGATACGAGCAGTACTTC. Its translation is CASSRPRDRGRGYEQYF. The whole variable domain, filled in from reference TRBV19 and TRBJ2-7, reads DGGITQSPKYLFRKEGQNVTLSCEQNLNHDAMYWYRQDPGQGLRLIYYSQIVNDFQKGDIAEGYSVSREKKESFPLTVTSAQKNPTAFYLCASSRPRDRGRGYEQYFGPGTRLTVT.

V and J are TRBV2 and TRBJ2-5, with 14 bases that match TRBD2. V dropped 6 bases and J dropped 5; count of bases not matched to a gene: 5. The CDR3 has 15 residues. Germline V gene sequence: CDR1 SNHLY, CDR2 FYNNEI. The chain's CDR3 is CASRWTSGGPETQYF. The CDR3 DNA follows: TGTGCCAGCAGGTGGACTAGCGGGGGGCCCGAGACCCAGTACTTC.

The rearrangement uses TRBV19 and TRBJ2-1, with D possibly matching TRBD2 (6 bases). This CDR3 contains 13 residues. Trimming left V 4 bases short and J 4 bases short, with 8 bases between. Germline V CDR1 and CDR2: LNHDA, SQIVND (reference sequence). The CDR3 nucleotides read TGTGCCAGTAGTAGGGGGGTTTACAATGAGCAGTTCTTC. Its protein is CASSRGVYNEQFF.

The chain couples TRBV11-2 to TRBJ1-2; D remains unclear. V was shortened by 5 bases and J by 5 bases, with 18 bases between the two germline ends. CDR1 and CDR2 (germline): SGHAT, FQNNGV. The CDR3 is 15 residues long. In nucleotides, the CDR3 is TGTGCCAGCAGCCCGACGGGAGACATGTCTTATGGCTACACCTTC. It yields the protein CASSPTGDMSYGYTF.

The rearrangement uses TRBV7-2 and TRBJ2-3, with 7 bases identical to TRBD2. The CDR3 runs 16 residues. The V segment lost 1 base and the J segment 1 base; nucleotides outside the gene matches: 5. In germline, CDR1 is SGHTA, CDR2 FQGNSA. CDR3 region: CASSLVSGGGTDTQYF. Written as DNA, the CDR3 is TGTGCCAGCAGCTTAGTCTCGGGGGGTGGCACAGATACGCAGTATTTT.

The V call is TRBV19, the J call TRBJ1-5; TRBD1 is a possible D gene (6 bases). Trimming took 4 bases from V and 1 from J, leaving 11 bases between them. Germline assignment: CDR1 LNHDA and CDR2 SQIVND (reference sequence). The CDR3 runs to 15 residues. CDR3 coding DNA: TGTGCCAGTAGTACACACGACAGGAGCAATCAGCCCCAGCATTTT. This sequence encodes CASSTHDRSNQPQHF.

This chain connects TRBV9 to TRBJ2-5, with D possibly TRBD1 on 7 matching bases. This CDR3 is built from 15 residues. Trimming left V 0 bases short and J 3 bases short, with 12 bases between. Looked up from germline, CDR1 is SGDLS and CDR2 is YYNGEE. Here the CDR3 DNA reads TGTGCCAGCAGCGTAGGACAGGGAGGAAAAGAGACCCAGTACTTC. Protein sequence: CASSVGQGGKETQYF.

The rearrangement links TRBV9 to TRBJ2-7; D is possibly TRBD2 (5 bases). V was shortened by 2 bases and J by 1 base, with 13 bases between the two germline ends. CDR3 length: 15 residues. The V gene's germline CDR1 is SGDLS and CDR2 YYNGEE. This CDR3 reads CASSVSPLVSYEQYF. CDR3 nucleotides: TGTGCCAGCAGCGTCAGCCCACTAGTTTCCTACGAGCAGTACTTC.

The chain has TRBV2 and TRBJ1-4; perhaps TRBD1 as D (5 bases). The CDR3 is 15 residues long. Germline V gene data show CDR1 as SNHLY and CDR2 as FYNNEI. The V and J ends lost 1 base and 1 base respectively, with 7 bases between them. CDR3 protein: CASSEEGLTNEKLFF. The CDR3 DNA is TGTGCCAGCAGTGAAGAGGGGTTAACTAATGAAAAACTGTTTTTT.